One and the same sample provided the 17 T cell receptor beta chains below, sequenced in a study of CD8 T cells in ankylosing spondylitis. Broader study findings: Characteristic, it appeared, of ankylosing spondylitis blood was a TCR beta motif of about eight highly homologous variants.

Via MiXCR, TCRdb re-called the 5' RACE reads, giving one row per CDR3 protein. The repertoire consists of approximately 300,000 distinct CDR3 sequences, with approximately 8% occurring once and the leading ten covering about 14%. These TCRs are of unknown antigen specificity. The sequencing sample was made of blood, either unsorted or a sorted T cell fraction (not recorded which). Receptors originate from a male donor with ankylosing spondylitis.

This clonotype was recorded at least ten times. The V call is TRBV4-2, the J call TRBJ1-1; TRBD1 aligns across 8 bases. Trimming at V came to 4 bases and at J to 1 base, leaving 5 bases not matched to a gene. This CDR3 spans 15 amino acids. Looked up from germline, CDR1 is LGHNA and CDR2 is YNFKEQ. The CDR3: CASSRRQGTNTEAFF. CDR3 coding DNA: TGTGCCAGCAGCCGCCGACAGGGGACGAACACTGAAGCTTTCTTT.

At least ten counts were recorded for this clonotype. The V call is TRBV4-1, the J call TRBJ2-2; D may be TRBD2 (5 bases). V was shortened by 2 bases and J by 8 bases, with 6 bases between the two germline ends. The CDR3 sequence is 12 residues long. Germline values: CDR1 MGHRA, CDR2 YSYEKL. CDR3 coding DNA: TGCGCCAGCAGCCAATGGGAGGGGGAGCTGTTTTTT. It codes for CASSQWEGELFF.

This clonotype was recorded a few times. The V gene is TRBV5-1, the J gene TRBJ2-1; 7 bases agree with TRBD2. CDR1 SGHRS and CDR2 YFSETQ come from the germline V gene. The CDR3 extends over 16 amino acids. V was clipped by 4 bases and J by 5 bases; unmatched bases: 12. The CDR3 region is CASSPTQGGSNNEQFF. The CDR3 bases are TGCGCCAGCAGCCCCACCCAGGGCGGGAGTAACAATGAGCAGTTCTTC.

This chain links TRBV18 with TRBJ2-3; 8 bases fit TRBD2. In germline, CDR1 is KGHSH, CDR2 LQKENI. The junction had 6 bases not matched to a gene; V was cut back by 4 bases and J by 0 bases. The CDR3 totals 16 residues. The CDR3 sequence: CASSRDSGTSTDTQYF. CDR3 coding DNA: TGTGCCAGCTCACGGGATAGCGGGACAAGCACAGATACGCAGTATTTT.

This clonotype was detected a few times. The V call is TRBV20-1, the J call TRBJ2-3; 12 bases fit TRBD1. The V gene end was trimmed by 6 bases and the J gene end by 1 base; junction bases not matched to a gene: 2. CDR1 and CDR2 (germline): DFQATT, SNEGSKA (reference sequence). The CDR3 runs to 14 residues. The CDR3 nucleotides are TGCAGTGCGGGACAGGGGGCGGGCACAGATACGCAGTATTTT. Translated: CSAGQGAGTDTQYF.

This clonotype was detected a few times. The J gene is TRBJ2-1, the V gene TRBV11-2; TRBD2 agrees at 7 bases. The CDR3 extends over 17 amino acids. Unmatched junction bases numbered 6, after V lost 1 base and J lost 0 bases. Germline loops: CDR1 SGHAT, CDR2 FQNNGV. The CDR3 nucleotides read TGTGCCAGCAGCTTAGTCCCGAGCGGGGCCTCCTACAATGAGCAGTTCTTC. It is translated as CASSLVPSGASYNEQFF.

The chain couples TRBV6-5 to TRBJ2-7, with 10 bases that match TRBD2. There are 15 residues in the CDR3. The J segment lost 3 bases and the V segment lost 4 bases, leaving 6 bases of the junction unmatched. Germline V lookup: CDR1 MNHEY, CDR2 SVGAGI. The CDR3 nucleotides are TGTGCCAGCAGTTGGGGGACTAGCGCCCGCTACGAGCAGTACTTC. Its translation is CASSWGTSARYEQYF.

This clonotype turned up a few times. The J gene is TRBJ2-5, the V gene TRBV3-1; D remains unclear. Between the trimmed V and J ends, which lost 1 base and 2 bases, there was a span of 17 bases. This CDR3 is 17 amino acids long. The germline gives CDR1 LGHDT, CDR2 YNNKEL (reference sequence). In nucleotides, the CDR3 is TGTGCCAGCAGCCAAGTTCTAGGTGACCTGGGACAAGAGACCCAGTACTTC. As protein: CASSQVLGDLGQETQYF.

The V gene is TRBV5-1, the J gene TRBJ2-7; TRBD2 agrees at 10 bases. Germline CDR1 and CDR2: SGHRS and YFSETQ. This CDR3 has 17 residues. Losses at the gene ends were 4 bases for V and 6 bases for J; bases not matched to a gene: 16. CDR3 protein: CASSPEVALAGASEQYF. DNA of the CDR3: TGCGCCAGCAGCCCTGAAGTGGCCCTAGCGGGAGCATCCGAGCAGTACTTC.

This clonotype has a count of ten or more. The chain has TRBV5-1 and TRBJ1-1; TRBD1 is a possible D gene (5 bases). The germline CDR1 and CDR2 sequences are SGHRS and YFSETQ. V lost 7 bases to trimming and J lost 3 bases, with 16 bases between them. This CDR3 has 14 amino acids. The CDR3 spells CASSWQGVDTEAFF. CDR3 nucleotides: TGCGCCAGCTCTTGGCAGGGAGTCGACACTGAAGCTTTCTTT.

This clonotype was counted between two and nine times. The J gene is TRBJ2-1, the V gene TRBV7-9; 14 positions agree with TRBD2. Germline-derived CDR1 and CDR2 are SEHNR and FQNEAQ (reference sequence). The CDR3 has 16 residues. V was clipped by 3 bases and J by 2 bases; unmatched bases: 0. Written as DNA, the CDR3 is TGTGCCAGCAGCTTGACTAGCGGGAGGGCCTACAATGAGCAGTTCTTC. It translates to CASSLTSGRAYNEQFF. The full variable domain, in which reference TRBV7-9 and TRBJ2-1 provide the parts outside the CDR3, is DTGVSQNPRHKITKRGQNVTFRCDPISEHNRLYWYRQTLGQGPEFLTYFQNEAQLEKSRLLSDRFSAERPKGSFSTLEIQRTEQGDSAMYLCASSLTSGRAYNEQFFGPGTRLTVL.

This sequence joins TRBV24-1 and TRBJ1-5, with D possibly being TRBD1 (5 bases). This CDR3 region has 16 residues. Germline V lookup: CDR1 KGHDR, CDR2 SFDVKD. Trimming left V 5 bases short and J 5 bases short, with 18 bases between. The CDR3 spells CATSVPGRATDQPQHF. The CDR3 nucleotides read TGTGCCACCAGTGTCCCGGGCAGGGCAACCGATCAGCCCCAGCATTTT.

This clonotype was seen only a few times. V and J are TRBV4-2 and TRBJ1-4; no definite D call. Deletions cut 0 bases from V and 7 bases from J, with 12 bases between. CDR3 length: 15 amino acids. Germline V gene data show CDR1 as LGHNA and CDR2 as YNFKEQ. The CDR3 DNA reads TGTGCCAGCAGCCAAGAATCGGGGTCGGGTGAAAAACTGTTTTTT. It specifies CASSQESGSGEKLFF.

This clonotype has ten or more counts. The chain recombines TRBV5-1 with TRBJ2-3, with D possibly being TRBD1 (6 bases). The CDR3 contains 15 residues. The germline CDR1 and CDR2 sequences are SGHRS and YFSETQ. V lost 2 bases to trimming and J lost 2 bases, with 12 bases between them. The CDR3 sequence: CASSFVRGTTDTQYF. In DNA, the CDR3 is TGCGCCAGCAGCTTTGTCAGGGGAACCACAGATACGCAGTATTTT.

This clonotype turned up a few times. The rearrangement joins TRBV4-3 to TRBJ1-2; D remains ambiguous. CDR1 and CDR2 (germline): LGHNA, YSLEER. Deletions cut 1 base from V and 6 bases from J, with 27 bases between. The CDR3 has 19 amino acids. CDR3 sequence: CASSQGFPIGPAATHGYTF. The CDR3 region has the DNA TGCGCCAGCAGCCAAGGGTTTCCCATCGGGCCGGCGGCCACCCATGGCTACACCTTC.

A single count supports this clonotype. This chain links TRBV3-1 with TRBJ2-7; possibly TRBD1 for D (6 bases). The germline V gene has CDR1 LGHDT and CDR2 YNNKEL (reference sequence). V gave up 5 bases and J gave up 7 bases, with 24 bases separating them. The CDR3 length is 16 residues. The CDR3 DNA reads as TGTGCCAGCAGCGCAGGGGCCAGCGGAGCCCCTGAAGAGCAGTACTTC. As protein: CASSAGASGAPEEQYF.

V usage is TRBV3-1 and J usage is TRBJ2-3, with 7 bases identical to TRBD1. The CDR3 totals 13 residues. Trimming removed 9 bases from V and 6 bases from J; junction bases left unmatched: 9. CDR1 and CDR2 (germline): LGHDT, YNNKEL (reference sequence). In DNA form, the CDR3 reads TGTGCCAGTGAAAGGGGGCGCGAGGATACGCAGTATTTT. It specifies CASERGREDTQYF.